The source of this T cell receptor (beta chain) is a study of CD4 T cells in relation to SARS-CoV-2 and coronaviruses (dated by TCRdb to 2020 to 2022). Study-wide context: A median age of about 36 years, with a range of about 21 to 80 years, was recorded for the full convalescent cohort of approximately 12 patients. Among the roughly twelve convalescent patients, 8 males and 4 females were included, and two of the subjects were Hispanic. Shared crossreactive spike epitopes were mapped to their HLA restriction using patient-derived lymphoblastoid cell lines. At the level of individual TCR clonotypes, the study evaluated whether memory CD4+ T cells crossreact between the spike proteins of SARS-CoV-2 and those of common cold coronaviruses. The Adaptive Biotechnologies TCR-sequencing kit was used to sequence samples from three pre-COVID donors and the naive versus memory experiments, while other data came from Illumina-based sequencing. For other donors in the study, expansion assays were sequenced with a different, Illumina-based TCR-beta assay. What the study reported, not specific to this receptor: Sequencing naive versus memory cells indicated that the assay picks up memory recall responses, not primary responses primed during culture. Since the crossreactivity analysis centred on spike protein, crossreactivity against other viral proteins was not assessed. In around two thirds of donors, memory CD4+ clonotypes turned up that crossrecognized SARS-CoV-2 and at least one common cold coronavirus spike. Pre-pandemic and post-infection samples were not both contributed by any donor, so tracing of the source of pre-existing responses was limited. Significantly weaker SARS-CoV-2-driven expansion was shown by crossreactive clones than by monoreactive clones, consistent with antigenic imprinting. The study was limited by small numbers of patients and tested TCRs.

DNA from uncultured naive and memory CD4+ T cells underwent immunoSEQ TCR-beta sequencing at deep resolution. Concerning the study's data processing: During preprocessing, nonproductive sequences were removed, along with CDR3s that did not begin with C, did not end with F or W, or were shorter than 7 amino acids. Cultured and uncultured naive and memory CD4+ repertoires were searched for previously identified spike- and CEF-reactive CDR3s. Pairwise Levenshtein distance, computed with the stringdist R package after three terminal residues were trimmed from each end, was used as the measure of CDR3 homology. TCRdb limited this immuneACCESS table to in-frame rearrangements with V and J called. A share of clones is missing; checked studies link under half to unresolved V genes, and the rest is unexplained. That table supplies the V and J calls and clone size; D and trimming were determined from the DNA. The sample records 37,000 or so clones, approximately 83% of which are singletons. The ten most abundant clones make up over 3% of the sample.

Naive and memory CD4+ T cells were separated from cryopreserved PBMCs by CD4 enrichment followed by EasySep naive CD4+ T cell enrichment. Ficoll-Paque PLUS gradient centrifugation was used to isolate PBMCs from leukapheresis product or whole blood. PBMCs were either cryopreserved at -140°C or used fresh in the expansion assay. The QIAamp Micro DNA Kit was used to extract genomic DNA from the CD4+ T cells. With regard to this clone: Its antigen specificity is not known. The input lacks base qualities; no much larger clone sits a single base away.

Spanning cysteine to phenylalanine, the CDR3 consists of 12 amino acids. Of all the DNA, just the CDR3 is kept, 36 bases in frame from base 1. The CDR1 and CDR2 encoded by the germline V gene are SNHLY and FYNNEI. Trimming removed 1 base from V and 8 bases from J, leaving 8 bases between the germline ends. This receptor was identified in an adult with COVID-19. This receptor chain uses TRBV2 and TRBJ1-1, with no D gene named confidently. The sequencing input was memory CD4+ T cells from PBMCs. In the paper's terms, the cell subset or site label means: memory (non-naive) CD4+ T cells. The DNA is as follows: TGTGCCAGCAGTGAAGAAATTGCAGAAGCTTTCTTT. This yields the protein CASSEEIAEAFF.